The 29 T cell receptor beta chains below come from one sample, sequenced in a study of T cell changes during pregnancy in multiple sclerosis. Generated by immunoSEQ multiplex PCR, the TCRdb table keeps only in-frame clones and is missing some. Of about 83,000 clones listed, 90% to 95% were seen once; the top ten hold approximately 1%. Sequencing was performed on peripheral blood, taken in the second trimester of pregnancy. The source of these receptors is a female donor with multiple sclerosis, enrolled in a pregnancy study.

The CDR3 is CASSFIDEQYF. Written as DNA, the CDR3 is TGTGCCAGCAGCTTTATCGACGAGCAGTACTTC. The chain uses TRBV5-8 and TRBJ2-7; no firm D call. V lost 2 bases and J 5 bases, leaving 5 bases between the germline ends. CDR1 and CDR2 from the germline V gene are SGHTS and YDEGEE. The CDR3 totals 11 residues.

The chain is built from TRBV7-7 and TRBJ2-6, with D possibly being TRBD2 (6 bases). The germline gives CDR1 SSHAT, CDR2 FNYEAQ (reference sequence). The CDR3 is made up of 16 amino acids. With 4 bases removed from V and 4 bases from J, the gap between germline ends came to 14 bases. The CDR3 DNA sequence: TGTGCCAGCAGCTCAGGAGGGTTAGGGGGGGCCAACGTCCTGACTTTC. This sequence encodes CASSSGGLGGANVLTF. The variable domain in full, completed from reference TRBV7-7 and TRBJ2-6, reads GAGVSQSPRYKVTKRGQDVTLRCDPISSHATLYWYQQALGQGPEFLTYFNYEAQPDKSGLPSDRFSAERPEGSISTLTIQRTEQRDSAMYRCASSSGGLGGANVLTFGAGSRLTVL.

This clone came up once. V is TRBV9 and J is TRBJ2-7, with D unresolved. The germline V gene has CDR1 SGDLS and CDR2 YYNGEE. There are 9 residues in the CDR3. Trimming shortened V by 10 bases and J by 7 bases, and 9 bases separated the two germline ends. The DNA of the CDR3 is TGTGCCCCGAGAAGAGAGCAGTACTTC. Amino acids: CAPRREQYF.

This chain joins TRBV27 and TRBJ2-7; 8 bases align to TRBD1. The germline CDR1 and CDR2 sequences are MNHEY and SMNVEV (reference sequence). This CDR3 comprises 13 residues. The V gene end was trimmed by 6 bases and the J gene end by 2 bases; junction bases not matched to a gene: 3. The DNA for the CDR3 is TGTGCCAGCAGGCGGACAGGGACCTACGAGCAGTACTTC. Translation: CASRRTGTYEQYF.

This chain joins TRBV5-4 and TRBJ1-1; 7 bases map to TRBD1. Looked up from germline, CDR1 is SGHNT and CDR2 is YYREEE (reference sequence). The CDR3 length is 13 residues. J was trimmed by 8 bases and V by 5 bases; bases with no gene match: 9. The CDR3 is CASRDGGGGEAFF. The DNA for the CDR3 is TGTGCCAGCAGAGATGGAGGGGGCGGAGAAGCTTTCTTT.

The rearrangement joins TRBV5-1 to TRBJ1-2; tentatively, D is TRBD1 (5 bases). The V gene's germline CDR1 is SGHRS and CDR2 YFSETQ. The CDR3 spans 11 residues. Trimming removed 7 bases from V and 8 bases from J, with 12 bases in between. CDR3 sequence: CASQGSYGYTF. The CDR3 DNA follows: TGCGCCAGCCAGGGCAGTTACGGCTACACCTTC.

This chain connects TRBV28 to TRBJ1-5; D uncertain. Germline V gives CDR1 MDHEN, CDR2 SYDVKM. V lost 4 bases, J lost 7 bases, and 8 bases lay in between. The length of the CDR3 is 12 residues. The CDR3 is CASSSSSQPQHF. DNA of the CDR3: TGTGCCAGCAGTTCCTCGAGCCAGCCCCAGCATTTT.

This sequence joins TRBV7-2 and TRBJ2-7, with 11 bases that match TRBD2. Germline V gene sequence: CDR1 SGHTA, CDR2 FQGNSA. The junction had 8 bases not matched to a gene; V was cut back by 4 bases and J by 3 bases. CDR3 length: 16 residues. The CDR3 bases are TGTGCCAGCAGCTCCTCATTACTAGCGGGAGTCTACGAGCAGTACTTC. This sequence encodes CASSSSLLAGVYEQYF.

This clone was counted once. The rearrangement joins TRBV19 to TRBJ2-7; D is perhaps TRBD1 (7 bases). The V gene lost 5 bases and the J gene lost 4 bases, with 9 bases spanning the gap. The CDR3 runs 12 residues. In germline, CDR1 is LNHDA, CDR2 SQIVND (reference sequence). CDR3 residues: CASSQGGYEQYF. CDR3 DNA: TGTGCCAGTAGTCAGGGGGGTTACGAGCAGTACTTC.

The chain carries TRBV30 and TRBJ2-1; D remains ambiguous. V lost 0 bases and J 4 bases, leaving 13 bases between the germline ends. Germline V gene lookup returns CDR1 GTSNPN and CDR2 SVGIG (reference sequence). The CDR3 extends over 15 amino acids. In DNA, the CDR3 is TGTGCCTGGAGTGTCTTGCCTACCCTATACAATGAGCAGTTCTTC. Translating it yields CAWSVLPTLYNEQFF.

The chain links TRBV20-1 to TRBJ1-1, with D unresolved. Germline values: CDR1 DFQATT, CDR2 SNEGSKA (reference sequence). The CDR3 totals 10 residues. The CDR3 nucleotides read TGCAGGCCAGCGGACACTGAAGCTTTCTTT. It codes for CRPADTEAFF.

CDR3 coding DNA: TGCGCCAGCAGCACCGTTCCTACTAGCACAGATACGCAGTATTTT. This codes for CASSTVPTSTDTQYF. The chain has TRBV5-1 and TRBJ2-3; D is undetermined. Germline CDR1 SGHRS, CDR2 YFSETQ. V lost 4 bases, J lost 0 bases, and 12 bases lay in between. The CDR3 loop spans 15 amino acids. Based on the CDR3 plus reference TRBV5-1 and TRBJ2-3, the full variable domain is KAGVTQTPRYLIKTRGQQVTLSCSPISGHRSVSWYQQTPGQGLQFLFEYFSETQRNKGNFPGRFSGRQFSNSRSEMNVSTLELGDSALYLCASSTVPTSTDTQYFGPGTRLTVL.

V and J are TRBV5-6 and TRBJ2-1; 14 bases fit TRBD2. J lost 5 bases, V lost 3 bases, and 1 base had no gene match. Germline V gives CDR1 SGHDT, CDR2 YYEEEE. CDR3 length: 15 amino acids. Written as DNA, the CDR3 is TGTGCCAGCAGCTGGGGACTAGCGGGGGACAATGAGCAGTTCTTC. This translates into CASSWGLAGDNEQFF.

The CDR3 loop reads CAISESGENEKLFF. The CDR3 nucleotides are TGTGCCATCAGTGAGTCTGGGGAGAATGAAAAACTGTTTTTT. J is TRBJ1-4 and V is TRBV10-3, with unresolved D. This CDR3 is built from 14 residues. Per the germline V gene, CDR1 is ENHRY and CDR2 is SYGVKD. V was clipped by 0 bases and J by 5 bases, with 7 bases between them.

The V and J genes are TRBV6-5 and TRBJ2-5, with D perhaps matching TRBD1 (5 bases). Germline V gene lookup returns CDR1 MNHEY and CDR2 SVGAGI. Trimming shortened V by 8 bases and J by 4 bases, and 17 bases separated the two germline ends. This CDR3 region has 14 residues. Here the CDR3 DNA reads TGTGCCAGCGGTCCAGGGTCGAGTGGAGAGACCCAGTACTTC. Its translation is CASGPGSSGETQYF.

V is TRBV30 and J is TRBJ2-4, with TRBD1 as a possible D gene (5 bases). Germline lookup yields CDR1 GTSNPN and CDR2 SVGIG (reference sequence). V was shortened by 2 bases and J by 6 bases, with 17 bases between the two germline ends. This CDR3 contains 15 residues. The CDR3 sequence: CAWSLGPAKLNIQYF. The DNA of the CDR3 is TGTGCCTGGAGTCTGGGGCCCGCCAAGTTAAACATTCAGTACTTC.

CDR3 DNA sequence: TGTGCCAGCAGCTTGGAGGATGGCTACACCTTC. This translates into CASSLEDGYTF. This chain joins TRBV11-2 and TRBJ1-2; D not resolved. Trimming took off 3 bases at V and 6 bases at J, with 5 bases between the two ends. The CDR3 contains 11 residues. CDR1 SGHAT and CDR2 FQNNGV come from the germline V gene.

The chain recombines TRBV19 with TRBJ1-3; no clear D. Germline-derived CDR1 and CDR2 are LNHDA and SQIVND (reference sequence). V was cut by 7 bases and J by 0 bases, with 7 bases left in between. There are 13 residues in the CDR3. CDR3 DNA: TGTGCCAGTACGAGACACTCTGGAAACACCATATATTTT. It is translated as CASTRHSGNTIYF.

The gene calls are TRBV4-2 and TRBJ1-3; 7 bases line up with TRBD1. The V gene end was trimmed by 3 bases and the J gene end by 0 bases; junction bases not matched to a gene: 8. Germline V gives CDR1 LGHNA, CDR2 YNFKEQ. The CDR3 is 17 residues long. CDR3 region: CASSQGRTGSSGNTIYF. CDR3 coding DNA: TGTGCCAGCAGCCAGGGCAGGACAGGAAGCTCTGGAAACACCATATATTTT.

This chain connects TRBV4-2 to TRBJ1-2; unclear D gene. Germline CDR1 is LGHNA and CDR2 is YNFKEQ. Between the trimmed V and J ends, which lost 2 bases and 1 base, there was a span of 2 bases. The CDR3 has 12 amino acids. This chain's CDR3 is CASSQHNYGYTF. The CDR3 DNA sequence: TGTGCCAGCAGCCAACATAACTATGGCTACACCTTC.

The chain carries TRBV6-6 and TRBJ2-3; 8 positions agree with TRBD1. The ends lost 6 bases at V and 3 bases at J; junction bases unmatched: 11. Germline V gives CDR1 MNHNY, CDR2 SVGAGI (reference sequence). The CDR3 spans 16 residues. The CDR3 here is CASSPLTGVGTDTQYF. Here the CDR3 DNA reads TGTGCCAGCAGCCCCTTGACAGGGGTGGGAACAGATACGCAGTATTTT.

The genes are TRBV5-1 and TRBJ2-5, with D perhaps TRBD2 (5 bases). The CDR3 consists of 14 residues. Germline V gene sequence: CDR1 SGHRS, CDR2 YFSETQ. V dropped 4 bases and J dropped 5 bases, with 15 bases sitting between them. The chain's CDR3 is CASSGRGFEETQYF. The CDR3 DNA sequence: TGCGCCAGCAGCGGACGGGGATTTGAGGAGACCCAGTACTTC.

This chain connects TRBV27 to TRBJ2-7; TRBD2 matches at 7 bases. Germline V gene sequence: CDR1 MNHEY, CDR2 SMNVEV (reference sequence). CDR3 length equals 15 residues. V trimming: 4 bases; J trimming: 2 bases; junction bases outside the gene matches: 8. CDR3 sequence (DNA): TGTGCCAGCAGTTCGGGCGGGAGACGCACCTACGAGCAGTACTTC. Protein product: CASSSGGRRTYEQYF.

The chain is built from TRBV7-9 and TRBJ1-3; 8 bases are shared with TRBD1. V was pared by 1 base and J by 3 bases, with 5 bases of the junction left unmatched. Germline V lookup: CDR1 SEHNR, CDR2 FQNEAQ (reference sequence). This CDR3 contains 16 residues. This CDR3 is CASSLDSGGRGNTIYF. The CDR3 DNA sequence: TGTGCCAGCAGCTTAGACTCAGGGGGCCGTGGAAACACCATATATTTT.

The chain carries TRBV5-4 and TRBJ1-5; D remains ambiguous. This CDR3 spans 14 amino acids. V dropped 1 base and J dropped 5 bases, with 10 bases sitting between them. Per germline, CDR1 SGHNT and CDR2 YYREEE (reference sequence). The CDR3 sequence is CASSLHGSYQPQHF. CDR3 DNA sequence: TGTGCCAGCAGCTTGCACGGGTCCTATCAGCCCCAGCATTTT.

This chain uses TRBV27 with TRBJ2-4; 8 nucleotides match TRBD1. CDR3 length equals 13 residues. Trimming removed 4 bases from V and 5 bases from J; junction bases left unmatched: 1. CDR1 MNHEY and CDR2 SMNVEV come from the germline V gene (reference sequence). CDR3 sequence (DNA): TGTGCCAGCAGTTGGGACAGGCAAAACATTCAGTACTTC. Translation gives CASSWDRQNIQYF.

This chain joins TRBV6-1 and TRBJ2-7; 9 bases fit TRBD2. The CDR3 covers 15 residues. Trimming at V came to 0 bases and at J to 6 bases, leaving 6 bases not matched to a gene. The germline gives CDR1 MNHNS, CDR2 SASEGT. CDR3 sequence reads: CASSEAGGRASEQYF. In nucleotides, the CDR3 is TGTGCCAGCAGTGAAGCTGGCGGGAGGGCCTCCGAGCAGTACTTC.

The rearrangement links TRBV27 to TRBJ2-5, with TRBD1 identical over 10 bases. Germline V gives CDR1 MNHEY, CDR2 SMNVEV (reference sequence). CDR3 size: 13 residues. The V and J ends lost 5 bases and 14 bases, in that order; junction bases with no gene match: 11. The CDR3 DNA reads TGTGCCAGCAGTCCCGGGACAGGGGACCCCCCTTACTTC. It yields the protein CASSPGTGDPPYF.

The J gene is TRBJ2-7, the V gene TRBV4-1; D is ambiguous. Trimming left V 0 bases short and J 4 bases short, with 22 bases between. CDR3 size: 18 residues. In germline, CDR1 is MGHRA, CDR2 YSYEKL. CDR3 amino acids: CASSQEHLPRLQGYEQYF. The CDR3 bases are TGCGCCAGCAGCCAAGAACATCTGCCGAGACTTCAAGGATACGAGCAGTACTTC.